Listed here is a single T cell receptor (beta chain). What it binds is unknown. Compared with germline, one end of the junction differs, possibly owing to a read error. This record belongs to a study of T cell repertoires in cytomegalovirus infection. Study in general: The authors used CMV epitopes that were HLA-C-restricted (recently identified) and HLA-B-restricted (well studied). Public TCR beta signatures were indicative of both CMV infection and a matching HLA type. Study observations and caveats: CMV-specific TCR beta clonotypes restricted by HLA-C dominated the ex vivo response.

Each CDR3 protein gets one entry after TCRdb re-called the reads with MiXCR. This sample has about 770,000 distinct CDR3 sequences; roughly 29% occur once, and the top ten carry less than 15%. Germline V lookup: CDR1 SGHVS, CDR2 FNYEAQ. The CDR3 consists of 15 residues. This clonotype was obtained from a human donor in good health (CMV status not recorded). Some clones in this sample may be carry-over from other donors' samples. The source material was cultured CD8+ T cells from PBMCs, sampled from culture after CMV antigen stimulation. The rearrangement uses TRBV7-6 and TRBJ2-7; TRBD2 is a possible D gene (5 bases). CDR3 sequence reads: CTSSSIPGSGYEQYF. The CDR3 DNA reads as TGTACCAGCAGCTCTATCCCGGGGAGCGGCTACGAGCAGTACTTC.